These 6 T cell receptor beta chains were sequenced from one sample in a study of early T cells in non-severe SARS-CoV-2 infection (dated by TCRdb to about 2021). Library creation used 5' RACE. These reads were obtained on a NextSeq 500. TCRdb's own reprocessing of the public reads used fastp at Q25 and MiXCR and kept productive beta chains. CDR3 protein duplicates are merged, each entry listing the most common genes and DNA. The sample data list more than 55,000 distinct CDR3 sequences, and around 13% of these were observed just once. The ten largest clones capture around 4.6% of the sample. Material for sequencing was whole blood. The source is an adult who was a healthcare worker with PCR-confirmed SARS-CoV-2 infection or an uninfected control (not recorded which).

This clonotype was seen at least ten times. The chain couples TRBV6-5 to TRBJ2-7; TRBD1 matches at 8 bases. This CDR3 is built from 14 residues. V shed 6 bases, J shed 3 bases, and the junction held 7 bases outside the gene matches. CDR1 is MNHEY, CDR2 SVGAGI, per germline. The DNA of the CDR3 is TGTGCCAGCAGCGCGGCAGGGGGCTTCTACGAGCAGTACTTC. Its protein product is CASSAAGGFYEQYF.

This clonotype showed up many times. The junction departs from germline at one end; a sequencing error may be responsible. V usage is TRBV5-4 and J usage is TRBJ2-6, with a possible D match to TRBD1 (5 bases). The CDR3 is 16 residues long. Germline CDR1 reads SGHNT; CDR2 reads YYREEE (reference sequence). The CDR3 bases are TGTGCCAGCAGCTTAAGGCAGCCCTCTGGGGCCAACGTCCTGATTTTC. It encodes CASSLRQPSGANVLIF. The complete variable domain, with remaining parts taken from reference TRBV5-4 and TRBJ2-6, reads ETGVTQSPTHLIKTRGQQVTLRCSSQSGHNTVSWYQQALGQGPQFIFQYYREEENGRGNFPPRFSGLQFPNYSSELNVNALELDDSALYLCASSLRQPSGANVLIFGAGSRLTVL.

This clonotype was counted between two and nine times. The chain links TRBV7-2 to TRBJ2-7; D is uncertain. CDR1 and CDR2 (germline): SGHTA, FQGNSA. V lost 5 bases and J 7 bases, leaving 18 bases between the germline ends. This CDR3 contains 14 residues. The CDR3 loop is CASSMLQTPWEQYF. CDR3 coding DNA: TGTGCCAGCAGCATGCTGCAGACCCCTTGGGAGCAGTACTTC.

This clonotype was recorded at least ten times. V usage is TRBV20-1 and J usage is TRBJ2-5, with a tentative D call TRBD2 (5 bases). There are 11 residues in the CDR3. Trimming took 1 base from V and 9 from J, leaving 9 bases between them. In germline, CDR1 is DFQATT, CDR2 SNEGSKA (reference sequence). This chain's CDR3 is CSARVDSAQYF. The CDR3 nucleotides read TGCAGTGCTAGAGTGGACTCGGCCCAGTACTTC.

This clonotype was counted ten times or more. The chain couples TRBV27 to TRBJ2-1, with a tentative D call TRBD2 (6 bases). CDR3 length equals 16 residues. V lost 6 bases and J 3 bases, leaving 18 bases between the germline ends. The germline V gene encodes CDR1 MNHEY and CDR2 SMNVEV (reference sequence). CDR3 nucleotides: TGTGCCAGCAGCGCAAGGACTAAAAGGAACTACAATGAGCAGTTCTTC. Protein: CASSARTKRNYNEQFF.

The V gene is TRBV3-1, the J gene TRBJ1-3; D gene ambiguous. The germline V gene encodes CDR1 LGHDT and CDR2 YNNKEL (reference sequence). The CDR3 loop spans 13 amino acids. Trimming left V 8 bases short and J 3 bases short, with 11 bases between. CDR3 DNA: TGTGCCAGCGGCCCGACTTATGGAAACACCATATATTTT. The encoded protein is CASGPTYGNTIYF. The full variable domain, rest sourced from reference TRBV3-1 and TRBJ1-3, is DTAVSQTPKYLVTQMGNDKSIKCEQNLGHDTMYWYKQDSKKFLKIMFSYNNKELIINETVPNRFSPKSPDKAHLNLHINSLELGDSAVYFCASGPTYGNTIYFGEGSWLTVV.